This TCR beta chain stems from a study of blood T cell repertoires in COVID-19 (dated by TCRdb to 2020 to 2021). Study-wide context: The collaborator samples originated in the United States, Italy and Spain and spanned the acute and convalescent phases of COVID-19. The prospective study material was composed of cDNA or gDNA derived from T cells, B-cell-depleted T cells, or PBMCs. Deeply sampled blood TCRbeta repertoires from subjects exposed to, actively infected with, or recovered from COVID-19 were included in the dataset. A freely available public database, intended as a resource for researchers studying the immune response to SARS-CoV-2, is where the repertoires were released. Samples came from the ongoing ImmuneRACE study (first 160 participants) plus 1,254 subjects from 6 global collaborators. Sample metadata almost always included a de-identified subject ID, COVID-19 status, age in years and sex. HLA class I and class II types, where available, came from metadata supplied by the sample provider rather than from assay-based typing.

V is trimmed back by 0 bases and J by 7 bases, and the junction contains 9 bases that no gene match accounts for. Including cysteine and phenylalanine, the CDR3 has 15 amino acids. Left in the record is the CDR3 DNA by itself, 45 bases read in frame from the first base. According to the germline V gene (reference sequence), CDR1 reads SGHNT and CDR2 reads YYREEE. The immunoSEQ Assay, a bias-controlled multiplex PCR, was used to amplify TCRbeta CDR3 regions from genomic DNA. On the study's bioinformatics: The number of nucleated cells in each sample was estimated by amplification of reference gene primers within the assay. To quantify the absolute abundance of each unique TCRbeta CDR3 rearrangement, sequence reads were collapsed and filtered. Productive Simpson clonality was computed per sample as the square root of Simpson's diversity index over productive rearrangements. TCRdb provides this immuneACCESS table in a form limited to in-frame rearrangements. Some clones are lacking; in checked studies, under half of them reflect an unresolved V gene, and why the rest are absent is not known. V and J calls and clone size come straight from that table; D and trimming were deduced from the DNA. Within this sample are roughly 260,000 clones, with roughly nine tenths of them counted one time only. Approximately 9.8% of the sample rests with the top ten.

Beyond this particular receptor, the publication reports: The quantity of clinical and demographic metadata differed by source and by participant and was supplied without curation.

A second Seattle source provided samples from volunteer blood donors who had recovered from COVID-19. The collaborating institutions used their own protocols to collect whole blood in K2EDTA tubes. For TCRbeta analysis, collaborator samples were shipped as frozen whole blood, as isolated PBMCs, or as DNA extracted from either sample type. A note on this clone: No cognate antigen has been identified for it. The sample holds no much larger clone one base away, and base qualities are not on file.

The TCR originated in a man aged 40-49 years who had recovered from COVID-19. Sequencing input: peripheral blood. Recombination linked TRBV5-4 to TRBJ2-7, and 8 bases in between align with TRBD2. CDR3 protein: CASSLGTSRPVEQYF. The nucleotide sequence is TGTGCCAGCAGCTTGGGGACTAGCAGACCGGTTGAGCAGTACTTC. With all but the CDR3 taken from the reference TRBV5-4 and TRBJ2-7 genes, the full variable domain is: ETGVTQSPTHLIKTRGQQVTLRCSSQSGHNTVSWYQQALGQGPQFIFQYYREEENGRGNFPPRFSGLQFPNYSSELNVNALELDDSALYLCASSLGTSRPVEQYFGPGTRLTVT.